The 8 T cell receptor beta chains reported below all come from one sample, sequenced in a study of blood T cell repertoires in COVID-19. The method was immunoSEQ multiplex PCR; TCRdb's version includes in-frame clones alone and lacks a portion of them. The sample carries approximately 250,000 clones, around 84% recorded once. The specimen sequenced was peripheral blood. The receptors were gathered from a man aged 35 to 55 who had recovered from COVID-19.

The genes are TRBV30 and TRBJ2-2, with a possible D match to TRBD1 (6 bases). This CDR3 spans 14 amino acids. Per germline, CDR1 GTSNPN and CDR2 SVGIG (reference sequence). Between the trimmed V and J ends, which lost 5 bases and 0 bases, there was a span of 10 bases. In DNA form, the CDR3 reads TGTGCCTGGGTCCAGGGGCCGAACACCGGGGAGCTGTTTTTT. It yields the protein CAWVQGPNTGELFF. The variable domain in full, with the rest retrieved from reference TRBV30 and TRBJ2-2, is SQTIHQWPATLVQPVGSPLSLECTVEGTSNPNLYWYRQAAGRGLQLLFYSVGIGQISSEVPQNLSASRPQDRQFILSSKKLLLSDSGFYLCAWVQGPNTGELFFGEGSRLTVL.

The chain recombines TRBV6-1 with TRBJ2-1; 9 bases are a match to TRBD1. V shed 2 bases, J shed 11 bases, and the junction held 10 bases outside the gene matches. The CDR3 runs to 15 residues. Germline V gene data show CDR1 as MNHNS and CDR2 as SASEGT. CDR3: CASSETRDRGDKQFF. The CDR3 region has the DNA TGTGCCAGCAGTGAAACGCGTGACAGGGGGGACAAGCAGTTCTTC.

The chain recombines TRBV7-2 with TRBJ2-5, with D possibly TRBD2 on 6 matching bases. This CDR3 comprises 15 residues. The V and J ends lost 5 bases and 4 bases respectively, with 17 bases between them. Per germline, CDR1 SGHTA and CDR2 FQGNSA. The CDR3 spells CASSLQTRLRETQYF. The DNA for the CDR3 is TGTGCCAGCAGCCTCCAGACTAGGTTGAGAGAGACCCAGTACTTC.

The CDR3 region is CASSQDSGVGNTIYF. The CDR3 DNA reads TGCGCCAGCAGCCAAGATTCGGGGGTTGGAAACACCATATATTTT. This chain links TRBV4-3 with TRBJ1-3; perhaps TRBD1 as D (5 bases). The CDR3 is 15 residues long. The germline gives CDR1 LGHNA, CDR2 YSLEER. V dropped 0 bases and J dropped 3 bases, with 9 bases sitting between them.

As for this clone: This same CDR3 is encoded by further DNA sequences in the sample. The gene calls are TRBV6-5 and TRBJ2-7; maybe TRBD2 (6 bases). V was shortened by 3 bases and J by 0 bases, with 12 bases between the two germline ends. The germline V gene has CDR1 MNHEY and CDR2 SVGAGI. The CDR3 extends over 15 amino acids. The CDR3 loop reads CASSYGAGSSYEQYF. DNA of the CDR3: TGTGCCAGCAGTTATGGGGCGGGGAGCTCCTACGAGCAGTACTTC.

This clone was observed a single time. The CDR3 bases are TGTGCCAGCAGCCAAGGGGGACAGGGTTCGGGTTTCTTT. Amino acids: CASSQGGQGSGFF. V and J are TRBV3-1 (or the pseudogene TRBV3-2) and TRBJ1-1; TRBD1 aligns across 9 bases. The CDR3 totals 13 residues. V was clipped by 1 base and J by 13 bases; unmatched bases: 7. Germline V gives CDR1 LGHDT, CDR2 YNNKEL (reference sequence).

CDR3 sequence reads: CASGPLGGGNTQYF. CDR3 in DNA: TGTGCTAGTGGTCCCCTGGGGGGGGGTAATACGCAGTATTTT. The chain combines TRBV12-5 with TRBJ2-3; 7 bases are a match to TRBD2. This CDR3 contains 14 residues. The V gene end was trimmed by 5 bases and the J gene end by 7 bases; junction bases not matched to a gene: 9. CDR1 LGHNT and CDR2 FRNRAP come from the germline V gene. Full variable domain (outside the CDR3, taken from reference TRBV12-5 and TRBJ2-3): DARVTQTPRHKVTEMGQEVTMRCQPILGHNTVFWYRQTMMQGLELLAYFRNRAPLDDSGMPKDRFSAEMPDATLATLKIQPSEPRDSAVYFCASGPLGGGNTQYFGPGTRLTVL.

This rearrangement joins TRBV18 to TRBJ2-5; TRBD1 aligns across 7 bases. V was clipped by 4 bases and J by 5 bases; unmatched bases: 16. Looked up from germline, CDR1 is KGHSH and CDR2 is LQKENI. The CDR3 contains 17 residues. CDR3 region: CASSRGMGQTGGETQYF. The CDR3 DNA reads as TGTGCCAGCTCACGAGGCATGGGACAGACAGGCGGGGAGACCCAGTACTTC.